This T cell receptor (beta chain) was recovered during a study of shared clonotypes between healthy human individuals. Measured with immunoSEQ multiplex PCR; TCRdb has only the in-frame clones, and not every one. The sample consists of a few million clones, around 94% of them appearing once. The CDR3 length is 15 residues. CDR1 is SGHVS, CDR2 FQNEAQ, per germline. With 1 base clipped from V and 2 bases from J, the junction kept 5 bases outside the gene matches. Sequenced material: naive CD4+ T cells sorted from blood. Subset denoted: CD45RA+ positively selected. The TCR sequence derives from a man aged 18 to 29 in good health. V gene TRBV7-8 combines with J gene TRBJ2-7; 7 bases are shared with TRBD1. The CDR3 loop is CASSLGRQGTYEQYF. The CDR3 coding sequence is TGTGCCAGCAGCTTAGGCCGACAGGGAACCTACGAGCAGTACTTC.